Included here is one T cell receptor (beta chain) sequence, with context. This clone's antigen is unknown. Per-base qualities were not stored, and no clone one base away is much larger. Library preparation used the immunoSEQ multiplex PCR assay. The clones in this table, taken by TCRdb from immuneACCESS, are in-frame only. Not every clone is retained; where verified, under half of the shortfall comes from an unresolved V gene, and the cause of the rest is unknown. Here the sample has tens of thousands of clones; 80% to 95% occur a single time. The ten largest clones take up roughly 0.25% of the sample. This entry is derived from a study of T cell changes during pregnancy in multiple sclerosis (dated by TCRdb to about 2019). At the level of the whole study: In women with multiple sclerosis, the researchers looked at how the T cell repertoire shifted as pregnancy progressed.

The germline V gene supplies CDR1 SGDLS and CDR2 YYNGEE. The CDR3 covers 13 residues, taking in both the cysteine and the phenylalanine. The DNA shown is the 39-base CDR3, in frame from base 1. V is cut by 3 bases and J by 3 bases, and the space between the germline ends is 9 bases. This clonotype was obtained from a female donor with multiple sclerosis, enrolled in a pregnancy study. Recombination joined TRBV9 with TRBJ1-1, with the identity of the D gene unclear. Sequences were derived from CD4+ T cells from peripheral blood mononuclear cells, sampled in the third trimester of pregnancy. At the DNA level, the sequence is TGTGCCAGCAGCGGGAGGGAAGACACTGAAGCTTTCTTT. Its protein reads: CASSGREDTEAFF.